Below are 31 T cell receptor beta chains sequenced from a single sample in a study of cytomegalovirus exposure and HLA in healthy donors. The PCR was carried out with 60 Vbeta primers and 13 Jbeta primers. Sequencing used immunoSEQ multiplex PCR; TCRdb keeps in-frame clones, though not all of them. Of tens of thousands of clones in the sample, around 70% were seen once. Sequenced input: PBMCs. The receptors stem from a man aged 40-55 years in good health and CMV-seropositive.

The gene calls are TRBV19 and TRBJ2-2; the D gene is possibly TRBD1 (6 bases). CDR1 and CDR2 from the germline V gene are LNHDA and SQIVND (reference sequence). The CDR3 consists of 14 residues. Trimming took 0 bases from V and 7 from J, leaving 9 bases between them. This chain's CDR3 is CASSIDRGGGELFF. The CDR3, as DNA: TGTGCCAGTAGTATAGATCGAGGGGGCGGGGAGCTGTTTTTT.

The chain has TRBV7-2 and TRBJ2-7, with 9 bases fitting TRBD2. Germline V CDR1 and CDR2: SGHTA, FQGNSA. After removal of 1 base from V and 5 bases from J, the junction contained 9 bases not matched to a gene. The length of the CDR3 is 16 residues. In nucleotides, the CDR3 is TGTGCCAGCAGCTTAGGGAATAGCGGGGGACTTCACGAGCAGTACTTC. This encodes CASSLGNSGGLHEQYF.

This chain uses TRBV10-3 with TRBJ2-2, with D hard to call. The CDR3 is made up of 13 amino acids. V lost 2 bases and J 6 bases, leaving 7 bases between the germline ends. In germline, CDR1 is ENHRY, CDR2 SYGVKD. CDR3 sequence (DNA): TGTGCCATCAGTGAGGGGCACCCCGGGGAGCTGTTTTTT. Translating gives CAISEGHPGELFF.

The chain employs TRBV6-4 and TRBJ1-2, with D possibly matching TRBD1 (6 bases). CDR1 is MRHNA and CDR2 is SNTAGT in the germline V gene. The CDR3 extends over 15 amino acids. Between the trimmed V and J ends, which lost 6 bases and 4 bases, there was a span of 18 bases. CDR3 DNA: TGTGCCAGCAGGGCTTCCCCGGGGGGGGCCTATGGCTACACCTTC. The encoded protein is CASRASPGGAYGYTF.

This chain links TRBV6-6 with TRBJ2-3; TRBD2 matches 10 bases. The CDR3 runs 14 residues. With V trimmed by 7 bases and J by 6 bases, 7 bases remained unmatched. Germline CDR1 MNHNY, CDR2 SVGAGI (reference sequence). CDR3 DNA sequence: TGTGCCAGCACCCCGGGACTAGCGAGGGATACGCAGTATTTT. As protein: CASTPGLARDTQYF.

This chain connects TRBV1 to TRBJ1-5. TRBV1 is given as a pseudogene. This CDR3 comprises 18 residues. The CDR3: CTSSQGTGEKGWDQPQHF. The CDR3 region has the DNA TGCACCAGCAGCCAAGGGACGGGGGAGAAGGGTTGGGATCAGCCCCAGCATTTT.

The chain is built from TRBV7-6 and TRBJ2-3, with D possibly matching TRBD1 (6 bases). The germline V and J ends were trimmed by 1 base and 3 bases, with 20 bases remaining between them. CDR1 and CDR2 from the germline V gene are SGHVS and FNYEAQ. The CDR3 spans 18 residues. CDR3 in amino acids: CASSLGRSDVQGTDTQYF. CDR3 sequence (DNA): TGTGCCAGCAGCTTAGGGCGATCGGACGTCCAGGGGACAGATACGCAGTATTTT.

This clone was recorded only once. The J gene is TRBJ2-7, the V gene TRBV9; 9 bases fit TRBD1. The CDR3 is made up of 15 amino acids. Germline V gene lookup returns CDR1 SGDLS and CDR2 YYNGEE. Trimming cost V 3 bases and J 2 bases; bases outside gene matches: 6. This CDR3 reads CASSEGQGGAYEQYF. The CDR3 DNA follows: TGTGCCAGCAGCGAGGGACAGGGAGGAGCCTACGAGCAGTACTTC. The full variable domain, its missing parts supplied by reference TRBV9 and TRBJ2-7, is DSGVTQTPKHLITATGQRVTLRCSPRSGDLSVYWYQQSLDQGLQFLIQYYNGEERAKGNILERFSAQQFPDLHSELNLSSLELGDSALYFCASSEGQGGAYEQYFGPGTRLTVT.

In the case of this clone: One end of the junction is discordant with germline, which a read error may explain. V usage is TRBV7-6 and J usage is TRBJ1-2; 7 nucleotides match TRBD1. The CDR3 has 18 residues. Germline V gives CDR1 SGHVS, CDR2 FNYEAQ. CDR3 sequence (DNA): TGTGCCGGCAGCGCATCAGGGACAGACATCGGAATTCGCTATGGCTACACCTTC. It encodes CAGSASGTDIGIRYGYTF.

The CDR3 loop is CASSSTGLAGFETQYF. CDR3 DNA sequence: TGCGCCAGCAGCTCAACGGGACTAGCGGGTTTCGAGACCCAGTACTTC. The chain is built from TRBV5-1 and TRBJ2-5; 12 nucleotides match TRBD2. Trimming cost V 3 bases and J 5 bases; bases outside gene matches: 8. The CDR3 is made up of 16 amino acids. From germline, CDR1 is SGHRS and CDR2 YFSETQ.

The V gene is TRBV7-5, the J gene TRBJ2-7; TRBD1, as called in the table, went unchecked against the DNA. TRBV7-5 has pseudogene status. The CDR3 runs to 15 residues. The CDR3 nucleotides are TGTGTCAGAAGCTGCCAGGGGGCGCATCAGTACGAGCAGTACTTC. Translating gives CVRSCQGAHQYEQYF.

This clone was counted a few times. The chain recombines TRBV7-2 with TRBJ2-5; the match to TRBD2 covers 11 bases. The V and J ends lost 0 bases and 5 bases, in that order; junction bases with no gene match: 5. Germline V lookup: CDR1 SGHTA, CDR2 FQGNSA. CDR3 length equals 16 residues. This CDR3 is CASSLALAGGMETQYF. CDR3 DNA: TGTGCCAGCAGCTTAGCGCTAGCGGGGGGCATGGAGACCCAGTACTTC. The full variable domain, in which reference TRBV7-2 and TRBJ2-5 provide the parts outside the CDR3, is GAGVSQSPSNKVTEKGKDVELRCDPISGHTALYWYRQSLGQGLEFLIYFQGNSAPDKSGLPSDRFSAERTGGSVSTLTIQRTQQEDSAVYLCASSLALAGGMETQYFGPGTRLLVL.

This chain connects TRBV11-3 to TRBJ2-3; tentatively, D is TRBD2 (6 bases). The germline V gene encodes CDR1 SGHNT and CDR2 YENEEA. V shed 5 bases and J shed 3 bases, with 9 bases lying between them. The CDR3 consists of 13 residues. This chain's CDR3 is CASSAAGTDTQYF. CDR3 DNA: TGTGCCAGCAGCGCCGCGGGGACAGATACGCAGTATTTT.

This clone was seen a handful of times. The V and J genes are TRBV7-6 and TRBJ2-7, with TRBD1 matching 8 bases. The CDR3 extends over 14 amino acids. Germline loops: CDR1 SGHVS, CDR2 FNYEAQ. V was clipped by 5 bases and J by 7 bases; unmatched bases: 10. CDR3 sequence: CASSLQGAPGEQYF. CDR3 coding DNA: TGTGCCAGCAGCCTTCAGGGGGCCCCGGGGGAGCAGTACTTC.

The table lists this clone with a few counts. V is TRBV30 and J is TRBJ2-3, with 8 bases identical to TRBD2. Per germline, CDR1 GTSNPN and CDR2 SVGIG (reference sequence). V gave up 5 bases and J gave up 1 base; unmatched junction bases: 8. The CDR3 has 15 residues. The CDR3 bases are TGTGCCTGGGGCGTCCCGCGGGGGGGCACAGATACGCAGTATTTT. Translated: CAWGVPRGGTDTQYF.

This chain joins TRBV9 and TRBJ2-5; maybe TRBD1 (6 bases). Per germline, CDR1 SGDLS and CDR2 YYNGEE. The length of the CDR3 is 17 residues. With 2 bases removed from V and 5 bases from J, the gap between germline ends came to 22 bases. CDR3 in amino acids: CASSVGVPVQGRETQYF. CDR3 in DNA: TGTGCCAGCAGCGTGGGGGTTCCGGTACAGGGTCGGGAGACCCAGTACTTC.

The V gene is TRBV5-1, the J gene TRBJ2-3; D might be TRBD1 (6 bases). In germline, CDR1 is SGHRS, CDR2 YFSETQ. The V gene lost 5 bases and the J gene lost 2 bases, with 21 bases spanning the gap. This CDR3 region has 17 residues. The CDR3 bases are TGCGCCAGCAGGCAGGGGTTCAAGCAGCAATACACAGATACGCAGTATTTT. Protein product: CASRQGFKQQYTDTQYF.

The chain uses TRBV10-2 and TRBJ2-7; 11 bases fit TRBD1. Germline loops: CDR1 WSHSY, CDR2 SAAADI. V lost 3 bases, J lost 2 bases, and 3 bases stayed unmatched. CDR3 length: 15 residues. CDR3 sequence reads: CASSDAGQGAYEQYF. CDR3 nucleotide sequence: TGCGCCAGCAGTGACGCGGGACAGGGGGCCTACGAGCAGTACTTC.

This sequence joins TRBV2 and TRBJ2-2, with 7 bases fitting TRBD2. The ends lost 6 bases at V and 4 bases at J; junction bases unmatched: 5. Germline V gives CDR1 SNHLY, CDR2 FYNNEI. CDR3 size: 14 residues. The chain's CDR3 is CASRSGVLTGELFF. CDR3 sequence (DNA): TGTGCCAGCAGGAGCGGGGTACTCACCGGGGAGCTGTTTTTT.

In this sample, this clone turned up once. This chain uses TRBV2 with TRBJ2-5; 10 positions agree with TRBD2. Near its end, the DNA agrees better with TRBJ2-7, so the J call may be wrong. Germline CDR1 is SNHLY and CDR2 is FYNNEI. The CDR3 consists of 13 residues. The CDR3 loop is CASLAGAFYEQYF. CDR3 DNA: TGTGCCAGCCTAGCGGGGGCATTCTACGAGCAGTACTTC.

This clone was counted a few times. The chain carries TRBV6-6 and TRBJ2-7; 9 positions match TRBD1. CDR1 is MNHNY, CDR2 SVGAGI, per germline (reference sequence). V lost 6 bases, J lost 1 base, and 4 bases stayed unmatched. There are 14 residues in the CDR3. CDR3: CASRTGTGSYEQYF. The CDR3 DNA reads TGTGCCAGCAGAACCGGGACAGGGTCCTACGAGCAGTACTTC.

The sample holds a few counts of this clone. The chain has TRBV5-1 and TRBJ2-2; 8 nucleotides agree with TRBD1. Germline-derived CDR1 and CDR2 are SGHRS and YFSETQ. J was trimmed by 0 bases and V by 4 bases; bases with no gene match: 2. The length of the CDR3 is 15 residues. CDR3 residues: CASSPQGANTGELFF. CDR3 nucleotide sequence: TGCGCCAGCAGCCCACAGGGGGCGAACACCGGGGAGCTGTTTTTT.

The chain has TRBV27 and TRBJ2-7, with 9 bases lining up with TRBD1. The J segment lost 9 bases and the V segment lost 5 bases, leaving 11 bases of the junction unmatched. CDR3 size: 14 residues. Per germline, CDR1 MNHEY and CDR2 SMNVEV (reference sequence). CDR3 loop: CASSLDRGSSGQYF. DNA for the CDR3: TGTGCCAGCAGTCTCGACAGGGGGTCCTCCGGGCAGTACTTC.

The genes are TRBV4-1 and TRBJ2-7; D may be TRBD1 (6 bases). The CDR3 length is 13 residues. Deletions cut 5 bases from V and 4 bases from J, with 12 bases between. The germline gives CDR1 MGHRA, CDR2 YSYEKL. The CDR3 loop reads CASSSLQGYEQYF. The CDR3 DNA sequence: TGCGCCAGCAGCTCACTCCAGGGGTACGAGCAGTACTTC.

This chain links TRBV5-5 with TRBJ2-3; D perhaps matches TRBD1 (5 bases). The CDR3 has 15 amino acids. Trimming took 6 bases from V and 0 from J, leaving 14 bases between them. Per the germline V gene, CDR1 is SGHKS and CDR2 is YYEKEE (reference sequence). The CDR3 bases are TGTGCCAGCACGGCAGGGCCTGCTAGCACAGATACGCAGTATTTT. Translated, it gives CASTAGPASTDTQYF.

This rearrangement joins TRBV19 to TRBJ1-5, with TRBD1 matching 7 bases. Trimming at V came to 1 base and at J to 2 bases, leaving 11 bases not matched to a gene. This CDR3 is built from 18 residues. Germline CDR1 reads LNHDA; CDR2 reads SQIVND (reference sequence). This CDR3 is CASSIGGGGKVGNQPQHF. CDR3 DNA: TGTGCCAGTAGTATAGGTGGAGGGGGCAAGGTGGGCAATCAGCCCCAGCATTTT.

This chain uses TRBV11-3 with TRBJ1-4; a possible D gene is TRBD1 (5 bases). CDR1 and CDR2 from the germline V gene are SGHNT and YENEEA. The V end lost 4 bases, the J end lost 5 bases, and 14 bases lay between the germline ends. The CDR3 extends over 15 amino acids. The CDR3 DNA is TGTGCCAGCAGCTCTTCGACAGTTGGGAATGAAAAACTGTTTTTT. Amino acid sequence: CASSSSTVGNEKLFF.

The chain's CDR3 is CASSPQGGDGYTF. The CDR3 nucleotides read TGTGCCAGCTCACCCCAGGGAGGGGATGGCTACACCTTC. The chain uses TRBV18 and TRBJ1-2; possibly TRBD1 for D (5 bases). CDR3 length: 13 residues. Per germline, CDR1 KGHSH and CDR2 LQKENI. V dropped 3 bases and J dropped 6 bases, with 11 bases sitting between them.

The J gene is TRBJ2-5, the V gene TRBV29-1; D perhaps matches TRBD1 (5 bases). CDR1 and CDR2 from the germline V gene are SQVTM and ANQGSEA. The CDR3 contains 12 residues. Trimming left V 6 bases short and J 4 bases short, with 12 bases between. The CDR3 sequence: CSVDGRAETQYF. In nucleotides, the CDR3 is TGCAGCGTCGACGGCAGGGCAGAGACCCAGTACTTC.

CDR3 bases: TGTGCCAGCGTTCCCTCGGGGAATAATGAAAAACTGTTTTTT. This gives the protein CASVPSGNNEKLFF. The chain joins TRBV28 to TRBJ1-4; D is unclear. The germline CDR1 and CDR2 sequences are MDHEN and SYDVKM. There are 14 residues in the CDR3. Trimming left V 8 bases short and J 4 bases short, with 14 bases between.

V and J are TRBV7-3 and TRBJ2-1, with no clear D. The germline gives CDR1 SGHTA, CDR2 FQGTGA. V lost 8 bases to trimming and J lost 0 bases, with 8 bases between them. This CDR3 is built from 13 residues. Here the CDR3 DNA reads TGTGCCAGCGGCCCCCTCTCCTACAATGAGCAGTTCTTC. It specifies CASGPLSYNEQFF.